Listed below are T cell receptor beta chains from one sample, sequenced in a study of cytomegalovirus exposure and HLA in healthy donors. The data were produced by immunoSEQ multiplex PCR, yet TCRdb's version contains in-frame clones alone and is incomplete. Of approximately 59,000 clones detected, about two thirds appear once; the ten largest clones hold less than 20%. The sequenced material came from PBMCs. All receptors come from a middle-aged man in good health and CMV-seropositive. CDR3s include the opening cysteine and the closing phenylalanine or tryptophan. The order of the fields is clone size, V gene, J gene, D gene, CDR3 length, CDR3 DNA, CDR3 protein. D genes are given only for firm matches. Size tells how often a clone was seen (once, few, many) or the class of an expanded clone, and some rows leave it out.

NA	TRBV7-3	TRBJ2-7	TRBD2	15	TGTGCCAGCAGCTTATGGGGACTAGCGGGAGACGAGCAGTACTTC	CASSLWGLAGDEQYF
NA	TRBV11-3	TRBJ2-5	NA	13	TGTGCCAGCAGCTTTTCGTGGGAGGAGACCCAGTACTTC	CASSFSWEETQYF
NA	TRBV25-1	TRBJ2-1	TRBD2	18	TGTGCCAGCAGTGAATTAGATAGCGGGGGAGTCTCCTACAATGAGCAGTTCTTC	CASSELDSGGVSYNEQFF
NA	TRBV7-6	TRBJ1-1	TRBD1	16	TGTGCCAGCAGCTTAGCACAGGGGTTGGAGAACACTGAAGCTTTCTTT	CASSLAQGLENTEAFF
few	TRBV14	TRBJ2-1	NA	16	TGTGCCAGCAGTCAAACTGACCTAGTCTCCTACAATGAGCAGTTCTTC	CASSQTDLVSYNEQFF
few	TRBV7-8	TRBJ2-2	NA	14	TGTGCCAGCAGCCTAGAGACAGGTGCCGGGGAGCTGTTTTTT	CASSLETGAGELFF
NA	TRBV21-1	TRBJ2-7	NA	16	TGTGCCAGCGAAGTGGCCTCAGGCCTAGCTAGCGACGAGCAGTACTTC	CASEVASGLASDEQYF
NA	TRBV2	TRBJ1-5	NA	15	TGTGCCAGCACATTCCGGAGCAATAGCAATCAGCCCCAGCATTTT	CASTFRSNSNQPQHF
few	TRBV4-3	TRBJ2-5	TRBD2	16	TGCGCCAGCAGCCCGACCTTTAGCGGGGGGGCCGGGACCCAGTACTTC	CASSPTFSGGAGTQYF
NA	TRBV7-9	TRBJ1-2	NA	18	TGTGCCAGCAGCTTAGTCAGCTTGCGGGATGGAAGCGTAGTTGGCTACACCTTC	CASSLVSLRDGSVVGYTF
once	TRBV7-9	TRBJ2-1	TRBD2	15	TGTGCCAGCAGCCCGCGGACTAGCGGGGTCGATGAGCAGTTCTTC	CASSPRTSGVDEQFF
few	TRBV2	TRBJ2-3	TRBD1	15	TGTGCCAGCAGTTTAAACAGGGGGGTGACAGATACGCAGTATTTT	CASSLNRGVTDTQYF
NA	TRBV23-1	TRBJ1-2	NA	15	TGCGCCAGCCGCTACACCGTACAGGTGAACTATGGCTACACCTTC	CASRYTVQVNYGYTF
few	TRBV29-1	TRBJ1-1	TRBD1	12	TGCAGCGCGACAGGGTGGGACACTGAAGCTTTCTTT	CSATGWDTEAFF